A selection of T cell receptor beta chains follows, all from one sample in a study of sequential checkpoint blockade in melanoma. Repertoires were generated with immunoSEQ multiplex PCR, while TCRdb's copy carries only in-frame clones and drops some. This sample has roughly 500 clones, with around a fifth found just once. Sample: tumor tissue (inferred from file names), taken from a patient given nivolumab and ipilimumab in sequence. The receptors originated from a human donor with melanoma. Both conserved end residues are part of each CDR3. D genes are given only for firm matches. Not every row has a clone size; where given, it reads once, few, many or a size class.

TRBV11-3	large	.	TRBJ2-3	CASSQRADRSDTQYF	TGTGCCAGCAGCCAAAGGGCTGACCGAAGTGATACGCAGTATTTT
TRBV28	.	.	TRBJ1-4	CASSFPGKGTEKLFF	TGTGCCAGCAGCTTCCCCGGGAAAGGGACTGAAAAACTGTTTTTT
TRBV2	.	.	TRBJ1-5	CASRGGSSNQPQHF	TGTGCCAGTAGAGGGGGGAGTAGCAATCAGCCCCAGCATTTT
TRBV29-1	.	.	TRBJ2-1	CSVLGISLYNEQFF	TGCAGCGTTCTCGGGATCTCTCTTTACAATGAGCAGTTCTTC
TRBV11-3	large	TRBD1	TRBJ1-1	CASSFQTGMNTEAFF	TGTGCCAGCAGCTTCCAGACAGGGATGAACACTGAAGCTTTCTTT
TRBV6-8	large	.	TRBJ2-3	CASGDFPRDTQYF	TGTGCCAGCGGGGACTTTCCCCGGGATACGCAGTATTTT
TRBV2	few	.	TRBJ2-7	CASSRDSYEQYF	TGTGCCAGCAGTCGGGACTCCTACGAGCAGTACTTC
TRBV11-3	large	TRBD2	TRBJ2-5	CASSSGTSEAETQYF	TGTGCCAGCAGCTCGGGGACTAGCGAAGCCGAGACCCAGTACTTC
TRBV11-3	few	.	TRBJ2-5	CASSLVGQGGETQYF	TGTGCTAGCAGCTTAGTTGGACAGGGAGGGGAGACCCAGTACTTC
TRBV9	.	.	TRBJ1-2	CASSVKQIDGYTF	TGTGCCAGCAGTGTAAAACAGATCGATGGCTACACCTTC
TRBV11-3	large	.	TRBJ1-4	CASSPRAGDEKLFF	TGTGCCAGCAGCCCCCGGGCCGGAGATGAAAAACTGTTTTTT
TRBV6-8	few	TRBD1	TRBJ1-5	CASRTSWTGGNQPQHF	TGTGCCAGCAGGACAAGTTGGACAGGGGGCAATCAGCCCCAGCATTTT
TRBV18	.	.	TRBJ2-7	CASSGDLPYEQYF	TGTGCCAGCTCGGGGGACCTTCCCTACGAGCAGTACTTC
TRBV5-1	.	TRBD2	TRBJ2-3	CASSLTSGRTDTQYF	TGCGCCAGCAGCTTGACTAGCGGGAGGACAGATACGCAGTATTTT
TRBV6-8	few	.	TRBJ1-2	CASSSDASYGYTF	TGTGCCAGCAGTTCGGACGCCAGCTATGGCTACACCTTC
TRBV6-8	few	TRBD2	TRBJ2-7	CASSYVPAGGPYEQYF	TGTGCCAGCAGTTACGTCCCAGCGGGAGGCCCCTACGAGCAGTACTTC
TRBV9	.	TRBD2	TRBJ2-3	CASSVEASGSTDTQYF	TGTGCCAGCAGCGTAGAGGCTAGCGGGAGCACAGATACGCAGTATTTT
TRBV28	few	TRBD1	TRBJ1-3	CASSSRGTGSSGNTIYF	TGTGCCAGCAGCTCCAGGGGGACAGGGAGCTCTGGAAACACCATATATTTT
TRBV18	.	TRBD2	TRBJ2-3	CASSPPVRGGPLSTDTQYF	TGTGCCAGCTCACCACCGGTGCGGGGGGGACCTCTGAGCACAGATACGCAGTATTTT
TRBV6-8	few	TRBD2	TRBJ2-7	CAIRPSGKLTYEQYF	TGTGCCATCAGGCCTAGCGGGAAACTCACCTACGAGCAGTACTTC
TRBV19	.	.	TRBJ1-1	CASSDRLNTEAFF	TGTGCCAGTAGTGACAGATTGAACACTGAAGCTTTCTTT
TRBV18	.	.	TRBJ1-2	CASSSGGGAKNYGYTF	TGTGCCAGCTCATCCGGGGGTGGGGCTAAAAACTATGGCTACACCTTC
TRBV6-7	few	.	TRBJ1-1	CASSGNTEAFF	TGTGCCAGCAGCGGGAACACTGAAGCTTTCTTT
TRBV9	.	TRBD1	TRBJ2-7	CASKVDRDYYEQYF	TGTGCCAGCAAGGTCGACAGGGATTACTACGAGCAGTACTTC
TRBV27	.	TRBD2	TRBJ2-2	CASSQGLAGGGGELFF	TGTGCCAGCAGTCAAGGACTAGCGGGAGGAGGCGGGGAGCTGTTTTTT
TRBV6-8	few	.	TRBJ1-2	CASRPTGSYGYTF	TGTGCCAGCAGACCCACCGGAAGCTATGGCTACACCTTC
TRBV6-8	.	.	TRBJ1-4	CASSLGGANEKLFF	TGTGCCAGCAGTCTAGGGGGGGCCAATGAAAAACTGTTTTTT
TRBV11-3	hyperexpanded	.	TRBJ1-2	CASSLATGYDGYTF	TGTGCCAGCAGCTTGGCCACAGGGTATGATGGCTACACCTTC
TRBV18	few	TRBD1	TRBJ2-2	CASSPTGQGGIGELFF	TGTGCCAGCTCACCAACTGGACAGGGCGGCATCGGGGAGCTGTTTTTT
TRBV9	large	TRBD2	TRBJ2-7	CASSASGSGNYEQYF	TGTGCCAGCAGCGCGAGTGGTAGCGGGAACTACGAGCAGTACTTC
TRBV11-3	large	TRBD1	TRBJ1-2	CASSSAGTGLGYTF	TGTGCCAGCAGTTCCGCCGGGACAGGTCTGGGCTACACCTTC